The sample holds a few counts of the clone carrying this T cell receptor beta chain. Per the germline V gene, CDR1 is SGHRS and CDR2 is YFSETQ. This CDR3 has 13 amino acids. V lost 2 bases and J lost 4, with 9 bases in between. Measured with immunoSEQ multiplex PCR; TCRdb has only the in-frame clones, and not every one. The sample records about 1 million clones, about 70% being singletons. This record belongs to a study of shared clonotypes between healthy human individuals. V gene TRBV5-1 combines with J gene TRBJ1-1; D unresolved. The sequenced material came from memory CD4+ T cells sorted from blood. The subset was: CD45RA-negative fraction. This receptor was identified in a man younger than 35 in good health. In nucleotides, the CDR3 is TGCGCCAGCAGCTTACAGATGTCCACTGAAGCTTTCTTT. It is translated as CASSLQMSTEAFF.